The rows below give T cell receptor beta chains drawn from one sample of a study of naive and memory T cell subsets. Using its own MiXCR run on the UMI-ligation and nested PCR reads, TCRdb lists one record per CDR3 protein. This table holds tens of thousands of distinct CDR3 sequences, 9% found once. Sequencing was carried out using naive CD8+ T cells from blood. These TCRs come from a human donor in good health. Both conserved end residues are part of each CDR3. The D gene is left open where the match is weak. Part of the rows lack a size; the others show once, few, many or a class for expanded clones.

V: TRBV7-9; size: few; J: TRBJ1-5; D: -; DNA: TGTGCCAGCGCCCGGAGCAATCAGCCCCAGCATTTT; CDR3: CASARSNQPQHF
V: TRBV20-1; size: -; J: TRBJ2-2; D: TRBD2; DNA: TGCAGTGCTAGAGATGGGGCAGCGGGAACAAACACCGGGGAGCTGTTTTTT; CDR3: CSARDGAAGTNTGELFF
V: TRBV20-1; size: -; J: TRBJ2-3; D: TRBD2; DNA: TGCAGTGCCGTCAGACTAGCGGGCCTTTTCAGCACAGATACGCAGTATTTT; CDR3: CSAVRLAGLFSTDTQYF
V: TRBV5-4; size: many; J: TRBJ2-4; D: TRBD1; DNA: TGTGCCAGCAGCTTGGCCGGGACAGAAAAAAACATTCAGTACTTC; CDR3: CASSLAGTEKNIQYF
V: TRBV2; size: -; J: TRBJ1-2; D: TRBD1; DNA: TGTGCCGGACAGGGGACAGATCCCACGGGAAGCTATGGCTACACCTTC; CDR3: CAGQGTDPTGSYGYTF
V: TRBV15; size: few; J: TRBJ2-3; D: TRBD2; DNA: TGTGCCACCAGCAGAGGGGACGGCGGGACTAGCGAAGGCACAGATACGCAGTATTTT; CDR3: CATSRGDGGTSEGTDTQYF
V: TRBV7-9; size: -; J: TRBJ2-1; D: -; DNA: TGTGCCAGCAGTCCAGGGAATGAGCAGTTCTTC; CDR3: CASSPGNEQFF
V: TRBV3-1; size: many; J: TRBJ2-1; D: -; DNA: TGTGCCAGCAGCCAAGACGGGGACCTCTCCTACAATGAGCAGTTCTTC; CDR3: CASSQDGDLSYNEQFF
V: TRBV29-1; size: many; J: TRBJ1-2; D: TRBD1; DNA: TGCAGCGTTGATCCCGGGACAGCCTATGGCTACACCTTC; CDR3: CSVDPGTAYGYTF
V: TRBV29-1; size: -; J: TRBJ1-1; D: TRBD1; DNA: TGCAGCGTTGACCCAGGGGGGGACACTGAAGCTTTCTTT; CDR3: CSVDPGGDTEAFF
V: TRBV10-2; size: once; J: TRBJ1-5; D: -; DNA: TGCGCCAGCAGGGACGGTAGCAATCAGCCCCAGCATTTT; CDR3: CASRDGSNQPQHF
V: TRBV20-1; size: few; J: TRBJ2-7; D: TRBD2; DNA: TGCAGTGCTAGGTCTCTAGCGGGAGTCGCCGAGCAGTACTTC; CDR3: CSARSLAGVAEQYF
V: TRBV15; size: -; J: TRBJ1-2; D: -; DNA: TGTGCCACCAGCAGAGGTCACGGGGACCGATATAACTCCTTC; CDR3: CATSRGHGDRYNSF
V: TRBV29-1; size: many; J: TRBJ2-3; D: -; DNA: TGCAGCGTTGACCAGGGTGGAGACACAGATACGCAGTATTTT; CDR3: CSVDQGGDTDTQYF
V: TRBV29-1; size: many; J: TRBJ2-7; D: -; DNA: TGCAGCGTACCACGTGGGACTGCGGGCTCCTACGAGCAGTACTTC; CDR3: CSVPRGTAGSYEQYF
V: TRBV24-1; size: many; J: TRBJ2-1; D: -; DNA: TGTGCCACCAGTGGAACCCGGGTCCCCCACAATGAGCAGTTCTTC; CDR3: CATSGTRVPHNEQFF
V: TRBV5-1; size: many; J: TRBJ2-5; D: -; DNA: TGCGCCAGCAGCTTGGAGGCCCCCCAAGAGACCCAGTACTTC; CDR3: CASSLEAPQETQYF
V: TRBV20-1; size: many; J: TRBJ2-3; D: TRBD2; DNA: TGCAGTGCTAGAAGGAACTGGCGACTAGCGGGAGCCGCAGATACGCAGTATTTT; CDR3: CSARRNWRLAGAADTQYF
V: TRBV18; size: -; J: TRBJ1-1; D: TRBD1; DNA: TGTGCCAGCTCACAAGCCCTACAGGGGGGGTTCACTGAAGCTTTCTTT; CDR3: CASSQALQGGFTEAFF
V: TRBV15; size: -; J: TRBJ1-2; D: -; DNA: TGTGCCACCAGCAGAGTTGATGGGGGATCAACGGGAGGCTACACCTTC; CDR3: CATSRVDGGSTGGYTF
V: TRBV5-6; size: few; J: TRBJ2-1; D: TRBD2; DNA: TGTGCCAGCAGCTTCCCCGGGGCTAGCGGCTACAATGAGCAGTTCTTC; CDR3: CASSFPGASGYNEQFF
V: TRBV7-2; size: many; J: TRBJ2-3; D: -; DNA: TGTGCCAGCAGCTTGGTACTAGCCAGCTCAGATACGCAGTATTTT; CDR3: CASSLVLASSDTQYF
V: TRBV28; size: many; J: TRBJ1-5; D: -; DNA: TGTGCCAGCAGTTTGGCTTTGGGCAGCAATCAGCCCCAGCATTTT; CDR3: CASSLALGSNQPQHF
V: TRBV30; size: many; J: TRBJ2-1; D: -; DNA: TGTGCCTGGATCTCCACTACATACAATGAGCAGTTCTTC; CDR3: CAWISTTYNEQFF
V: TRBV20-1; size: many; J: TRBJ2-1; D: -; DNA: TGCAGTGCTAGTATGACTGGGCGTGTAGAGCAGTTCTTC; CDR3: CSASMTGRVEQFF
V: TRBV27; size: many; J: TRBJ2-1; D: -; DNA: TGTGCCAGCAGACCGGGAAGTCGGGATGAGCAGTTCTTC; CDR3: CASRPGSRDEQFF
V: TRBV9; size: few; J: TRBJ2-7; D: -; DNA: TGTGCCAGCAGCGTAGAAGGGGCTCCCTTGGTCGAGCAGTACTTC; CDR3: CASSVEGAPLVEQYF
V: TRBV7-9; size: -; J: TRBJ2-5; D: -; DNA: TGTGCCAGCAGCCGGGGGTACCAAGAGACCCAGTACTTC; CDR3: CASSRGYQETQYF
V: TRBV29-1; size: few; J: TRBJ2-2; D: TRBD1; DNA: TGCAGCGTTCCCCAGTCGACAGGGTATAACACCGGGGAGCTGTTTTTT; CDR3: CSVPQSTGYNTGELFF
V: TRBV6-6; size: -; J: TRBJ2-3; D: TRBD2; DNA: TGTGCCAGCAGGGCAGCGGGAGAAATGGATACGCAGTATTTT; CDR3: CASRAAGEMDTQYF
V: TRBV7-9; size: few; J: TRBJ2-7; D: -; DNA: TGTGCCAGCAGCGCCCCTAACGAGCAGTACTTC; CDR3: CASSAPNEQYF
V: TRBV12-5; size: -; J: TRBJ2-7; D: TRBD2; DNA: TGTGCTAGTGGTTTGGGCCCAGCGGGAGGGCTCTTAGCCGAGCAGTACTTC; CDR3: CASGLGPAGGLLAEQYF
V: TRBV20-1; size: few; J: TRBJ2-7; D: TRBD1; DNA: TGCAGTGCTAGAGGGGCACCGGGACAGGGGCTCTACGAGCAGTACTTC; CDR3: CSARGAPGQGLYEQYF
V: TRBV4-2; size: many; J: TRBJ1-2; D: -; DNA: TGTGCCAGCAGCCCTGACCGGGGTTTTAACTATGGCTACACCTTC; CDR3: CASSPDRGFNYGYTF
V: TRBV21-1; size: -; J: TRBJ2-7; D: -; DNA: TGTGCCAGCAGCAAAGCGCCTAGCGGGAGGGACTACGAGCAGTACTTC; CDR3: CASSKAPSGRDYEQYF